The count of the clone carrying this T cell receptor (beta chain) is one. Mismatch with germline at one junction end may stem from a read error. The record originates from a study of blood T cells in healthy people across ages. Using a J-beta primer mix together with a sample-barcoded 5' primer, a second PCR was run for about 7 to 12 cycles. MiXCR, applied by TCRdb to the 5' RACE reads, yields one record per CDR3 protein. Among around 800,000 distinct CDR3 sequences listed, around 24% were seen once. The CDR3 consists of 15 residues. Germline-derived CDR1 and CDR2 are SGHKS and YYEKEE (reference sequence). Separately, the same data were catalogued under a study of T cells of mothers and their children.

The V call is TRBV5-5, the J call TRBJ2-5; the D gene is possibly TRBD2 (5 bases). The sequenced material came from blood. The sequence was collected from a boy aged 10-17 years in good health. The CDR3 DNA reads TGTACCAGCAGCTTGGGCCTACTAGGTGGAGAGACCCAGTACTTC. It encodes CTSSLGLLGGETQYF.